This T cell receptor beta chain comes out of a study of T cells in Graves' hyperthyroidism and ophthalmopathy. On this clonotype: Its cognate antigen is unknown.

Germline V gene data show CDR1 as MNHNS and CDR2 as SASEGT. Deletions cut 3 bases from V and 0 bases from J, with 12 bases between. This CDR3 region has 16 residues. Study results and caveats: The blood repertoire included most of the expanded thyroid clonotypes above 0.001.

RNA transcripts yielded amplified TCR beta CDR3 regions. RT-PCR in the first round (using the HTBI primer set) targeted the TCR CDR3. Each CDR3 protein gets one entry after TCRdb re-called the multiplex PCR reads with MiXCR. The table includes more than 500,000 distinct CDR3 sequences, 14% detected once. Sequencing input: blood. The TCR sequence derives from a woman in her 40s with Graves' hyperthyroidism. The V and J genes are TRBV6-1 and TRBJ1-3; D gene uncertain. The CDR3 region is CASSDRTLPSGNTIYF. For the CDR3, the DNA is TGTGCCAGCAGTGACCGGACTCTACCCTCTGGAAACACCATATATTTT.